This TCR beta chain was captured in a study of molecular identifiers for immune sequencing clone quantification. On this clonotype: Antigen unknown. This may stem from a read error, because a much larger clone lies one nucleotide away. Given the absence of the conserved phenylalanine or tryptophan at the CDR3 end, a read error is likely.

Previously described methods and listed TCR primers were used for bulk TCR libraries. TCRdb itself ran the PCR reads through MiXCR, one entry per CDR3 protein. The sample has under 650,000 distinct CDR3 sequences; around 20% are singletons. Whole-study results and caveats: Barcode-sharing identical TCR molecules could underestimate highly expanded clone sizes. Among approximately 1 million naive cells, as was reported, spiked Jurkat TCR RNA from one cell was detectable.

V dropped 5 bases and J dropped 0; count of bases not matched to a gene: 7. The CDR3 consists of 15 residues. The chain combines TRBV12-3 or TRBV12-4 with TRBJ2-7; TRBD1 agrees at 7 bases. Sequencing was carried out using naive CD8+ T cells from blood, with Jurkat cell RNA spiked in. Specified subset: FACS-sorted CD8+CD4-CCR7+CD45RA+ naive T cells. This sequence originates from a human donor in good health. Some libraries in this study had Jurkat cell RNA spiked in. CDR3 coding DNA: TGTGCCAGCAGTGCCCGGGACAGACCCTCCTACGAGCAGTACCTC. It codes for CASSARDRPSYEQYL.